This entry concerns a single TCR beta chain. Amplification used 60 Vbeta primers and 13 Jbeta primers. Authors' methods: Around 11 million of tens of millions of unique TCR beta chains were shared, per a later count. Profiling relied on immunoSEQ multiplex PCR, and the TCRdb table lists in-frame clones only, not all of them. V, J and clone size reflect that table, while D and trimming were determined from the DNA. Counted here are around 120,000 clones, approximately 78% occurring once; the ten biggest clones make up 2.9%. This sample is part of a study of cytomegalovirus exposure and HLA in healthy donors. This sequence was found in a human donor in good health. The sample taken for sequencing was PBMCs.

The CDR3 protein is CASSVGTVQYEQYF. Here the CDR3 DNA reads TGTGCCAGCAGCGTAGGGACAGTCCAGTACGAGCAGTACTTC. V usage is TRBV9 and J usage is TRBJ2-7, with a weak D call TRBD1 (6 bases). The V gene's germline CDR1 is SGDLS and CDR2 YYNGEE. The V and J ends lost 0 bases and 4 bases respectively, with 11 bases between them. The CDR3 sequence is 14 residues long. Filled out from reference TRBV9 and TRBJ2-7, the complete variable domain reads DSGVTQTPKHLITATGQRVTLRCSPRSGDLSVYWYQQSLDQGLQFLIQYYNGEERAKGNILERFSAQQFPDLHSELNLSSLELGDSALYFCASSVGTVQYEQYFGPGTRLTVT.